This is a list of T cell receptor beta chains from one sample in a study of blood T cell repertoires in COVID-19. The repertoire was sequenced with immunoSEQ multiplex PCR; TCRdb's copy has only in-frame clones and lacks some. The sample yields approximately 450,000 clones, roughly nine tenths seen once. The sequenced sample was PBMCs or T cells enriched from blood (not recorded which). The source of these receptors is a man aged 25-40 years who had recovered from COVID-19. Each CDR3 is given without its conserved first and last residue. Clone size, where shown, is once, few, many, or a class for clones that have expanded.

v_call clone_size cdr3_aa
TRBV19 once ASSPSLILPQH
TRBV1 NA TSSQPGTSGHLEAYEQY
TRBV19 once ASSIPQTGIYQPQH
TRBV5-1 NA ASSLDGQASHYGYT
TRBV3-1/TRBV3-2 NA ASSQDSSDYNEQF
TRBV6-5 once ASSFSGQGYYGYT
TRBV11-2 NA ASSTDRVPNTGELF
TRBV7-6 NA ASSLDGTGETQY
TRBV5-5 NA ASSALQGNYGYT
TRBV5-4 NA ASSLGMGGREGYT
TRBV28 once ASSVISGSVTGELF
TRBV5-4 NA ASSLARGGSYNEQF
TRBV14 NA ASSQQRPSWDEQF
TRBV11-2 NA ASSRYRTGNQPQH
TRBV27 NA ASRTSATYEQY
TRBV20-1 NA SASRDSSNQPQH
TRBV11-2 NA ASSLVQGNYGYT
TRBV3-1/TRBV3-2 once ASSQGPGPGNTIY
TRBV6-1 NA ASSEIVGTGYSPLH
TRBV18 NA ASSTDRVSYT
TRBV30 NA AWSVPGGSSPLH
TRBV3-1/TRBV3-2 NA ASSQDPAGAGGGEQF
TRBV3-1/TRBV3-2 once ASSQSPIEQY
TRBV11-2 NA ASSSIWTPEQY
TRBV11-2 NA ASSPYSSVSVDTQY
TRBV6-1 NA ASSDELRNYEQY
TRBV11-2 NA ASSLVTAGARNEQF
TRBV29-1 NA SVEVGLAGAGLQ
TRBV10-2 NA ASSGAAKYEKLF
TRBV28 NA ASSQLLAGGHEQY
TRBV27 NA ASSPLLAGEAGELF
TRBV19 NA ASSRVGVAYEQY
TRBV5-1 NA ASGASGSPDTQY
TRBV2 NA ASSGVYSNQPQH
TRBV27 NA ASRPPGAYNSPLH
TRBV28 once ASSQDRNNQPQH
TRBV19 NA ASSRGLAGRETQY
TRBV5-1 NA ASSLYNTVNTEAF
TRBV5-1 NA ASSSGQGLGDEQF
TRBV7-2 NA ASSSHYEQY
TRBV2 NA ASSRTSGSSEQY
TRBV5-1 few ASSLEVTGVDEQY
TRBV7-2 NA ASSASGSYNEQF
TRBV11-2 NA ASSQQAGGLTGELF
TRBV12-5 NA ASGLVPDTEAF